This is a list of T cell receptor beta chains from one sample in a study of shared clonotypes between healthy human individuals. Repertoires were generated with immunoSEQ multiplex PCR, while TCRdb's copy carries only in-frame clones and drops some. The sample contains 780,000 or so clones, over 55% of which appear only once. Source material: memory CD4+ T cells sorted from blood. The receptor set was obtained from a woman younger than 45 in good health. CDR3s leave out the opening cysteine and the closing phenylalanine or tryptophan. The D gene is left open where the match is weak.

TRBD1 | TRBJ2-3 | TRBV5-1 | ASSQRQGPSDTQY
NA | TRBJ1-4 | TRBV13 | ASSLANEKLF
NA | TRBJ1-1 | TRBV15 | ATSRVTRTEAF
NA | TRBJ2-6 | TRBV5-4 | ASSLSSGSGANVLT
NA | TRBJ1-5 | TRBV7-8 | ASSFRTAFYRNQPQH
NA | TRBJ2-3 | TRBV4-1 | ASSQDYSDTQY
NA | TRBJ2-3 | TRBV10-3 | AITGSGDTQY
NA | TRBJ1-2 | TRBV28 | ASSLGFDTYPD
TRBD2 | TRBJ2-2 | TRBV25-1 | ASTGGTRETGELF
TRBD1 | TRBJ1-1 | TRBV5-4 | ASSRPGQGQGSEAF
NA | TRBJ1-1 | TRBV27 | ASSLSPRLGDTEAF
NA | TRBJ2-2 | TRBV28 | ASREQVTGELF
NA | TRBJ2-1 | TRBV19 | ASSIRTGRDNEQF
NA | TRBJ2-1 | TRBV2 | ASSVRGDYNEQF
TRBD2 | TRBJ2-7 | TRBV30 | AWKGSGSHQY
TRBD2 | TRBJ2-5 | TRBV7-2 | ASSLSGRGETQY
NA | TRBJ1-1 | TRBV18 | ASSPSETGSYTEAF
NA | TRBJ2-7 | TRBV5-1 | ASRIADDYEQY
TRBD1 | TRBJ1-1 | TRBV5-5 | ASSRQGNTEAF
NA | TRBJ2-5 | TRBV23-1 | ASNPTTGQETQY
NA | TRBJ2-1 | TRBV28 | ASSLGLRGKQF
NA | TRBJ2-1 | TRBV25-1 | ASMHTTLPNSEQF
NA | TRBJ2-7 | TRBV5-1 | ASSPSQY
NA | TRBJ2-7 | TRBV19 | ASSRQGYYEQY
TRBD2 | TRBJ2-3 | TRBV29-1 | SVISGSVDTQY
TRBD1 | TRBJ2-2 | TRBV5-6 | ASTPRTGANTGELF
NA | TRBJ2-1 | TRBV25-1 | ASSGRTDNEQF
TRBD1 | TRBJ2-7 | TRBV5-1 | ASSLGAGTGDHEQY
NA | TRBJ2-1 | TRBV6-5 | ASSYVSGAYNEQF
NA | TRBJ2-3 | TRBV6-5 | ASRRFSTDTQY
NA | TRBJ1-2 | TRBV4-2 | ASSHGGSYGYT
TRBD2 | TRBJ2-1 | TRBV7-7 | ASRPELAGEGEQF
TRBD1 | TRBJ1-1 | TRBV27 | ASSLFQGVTTEAF
TRBD1 | TRBJ1-5 | TRBV2 | ASSGSTGGYQPQH
NA | TRBJ1-2 | TRBV5-1 | ASSRGDYGYT
NA | TRBJ2-1 | TRBV7-2 | ASSLASGAYNEQF
TRBD1 | TRBJ1-1 | TRBV19 | ASSTDRGPEAF
TRBD2 | TRBJ2-3 | TRBV2 | ASSRRLAGTDTQY
NA | NA | TRBV6-6 | ASSSGSGTNEQF
NA | TRBJ1-3 | TRBV4-1 | ASSQGRAPGNTIY
NA | TRBJ1-1 | TRBV5-4 | ASSFRGANEAF
TRBD2 | TRBJ2-5 | TRBV4-1 | ASSQDGTSGVETQY
TRBD1 | TRBJ2-1 | TRBV5-1 | ASSSDRAYNEQF
NA | TRBJ2-1 | TRBV30 | AWNGQYNEQF
NA | TRBJ2-7 | TRBV28 | ASSSGHTTSYEQY
NA | TRBJ1-5 | TRBV4-2 | ASTQTWGANQPQH
NA | TRBJ1-2 | TRBV19 | ATAPQGNYGYT
TRBD2 | TRBJ2-1 | TRBV5-1 | ASSLPNLAGGLSYNEQF
TRBD1 | TRBJ2-3 | TRBV28 | ASRGQGTDTQY
NA | TRBJ2-5 | TRBV5-1 | ASSLTIGQETQY
NA | TRBJ2-7 | TRBV21-1 | ASSKRWRDKPYPYEQY
NA | TRBJ2-2 | TRBV2 | ASSETGNSGELF
NA | TRBJ2-3 | TRBV2 | ASRGQHTDTQY
TRBD2 | TRBJ2-3 | TRBV19 | ASSIRLAETDTQY
NA | TRBJ1-1 | TRBV4-1 | ASSQGGGGGTEAF
NA | TRBJ1-5 | TRBV6-5 | ASSYSRWGQPQH
NA | TRBJ1-5 | TRBV2 | ASSEVQNQPQH
NA | TRBJ1-2 | TRBV9 | ASSVDSAGYGYT
NA | TRBJ2-2 | TRBV5-1 | ASRRAGNTGELF
NA | TRBJ2-5 | TRBV7-3 | ASSLSWTVETQY